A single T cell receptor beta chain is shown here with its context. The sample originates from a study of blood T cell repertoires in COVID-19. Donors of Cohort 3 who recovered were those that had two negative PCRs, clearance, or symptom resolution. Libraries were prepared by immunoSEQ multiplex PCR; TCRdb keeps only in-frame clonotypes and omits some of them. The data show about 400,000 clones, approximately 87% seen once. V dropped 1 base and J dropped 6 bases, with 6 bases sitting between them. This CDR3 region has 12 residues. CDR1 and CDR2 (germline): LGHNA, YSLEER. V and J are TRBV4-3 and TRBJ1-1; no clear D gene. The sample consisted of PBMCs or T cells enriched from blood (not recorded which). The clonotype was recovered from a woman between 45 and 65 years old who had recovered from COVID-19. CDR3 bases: TGCGCCAGCAGCCAAGGCGTCGCTGAAGCTTTCTTT. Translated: CASSQGVAEAFF.